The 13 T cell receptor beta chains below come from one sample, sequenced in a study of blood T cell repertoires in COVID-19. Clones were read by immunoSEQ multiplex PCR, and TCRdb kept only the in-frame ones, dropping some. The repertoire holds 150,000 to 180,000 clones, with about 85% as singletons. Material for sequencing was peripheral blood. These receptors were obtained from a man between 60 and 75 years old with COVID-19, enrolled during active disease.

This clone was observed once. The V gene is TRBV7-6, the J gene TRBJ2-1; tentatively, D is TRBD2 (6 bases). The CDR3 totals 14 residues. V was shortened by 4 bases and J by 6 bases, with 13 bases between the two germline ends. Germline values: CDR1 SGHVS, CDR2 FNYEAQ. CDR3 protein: CASSSGLTGNEQFF. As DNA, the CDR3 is TGTGCCAGCAGCTCAGGACTAACGGGCAATGAGCAGTTCTTC.

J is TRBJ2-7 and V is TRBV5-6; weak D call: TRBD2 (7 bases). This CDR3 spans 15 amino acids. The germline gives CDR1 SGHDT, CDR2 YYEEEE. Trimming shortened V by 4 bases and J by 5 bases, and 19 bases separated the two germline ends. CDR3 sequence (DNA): TGTGCCAGCAGCCGACGGGGGGCGGGAGCTAACGAGCAGTACTTC. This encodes CASSRRGAGANEQYF.

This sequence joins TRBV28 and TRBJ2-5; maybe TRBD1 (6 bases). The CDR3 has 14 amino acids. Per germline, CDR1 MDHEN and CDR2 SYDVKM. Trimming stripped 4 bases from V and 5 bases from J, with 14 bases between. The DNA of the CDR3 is TGTGCCAGCAGTTCCCCAACAGGGCCGGAGACCCAGTACTTC. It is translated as CASSSPTGPETQYF.

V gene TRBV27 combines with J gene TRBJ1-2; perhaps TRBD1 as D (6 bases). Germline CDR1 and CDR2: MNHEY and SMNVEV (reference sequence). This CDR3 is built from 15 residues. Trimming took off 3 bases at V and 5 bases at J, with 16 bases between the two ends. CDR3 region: CASSFTSGTNYGYTF. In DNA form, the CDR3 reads TGTGCCAGCAGTTTCACCTCCGGGACAAATTATGGCTACACCTTC.

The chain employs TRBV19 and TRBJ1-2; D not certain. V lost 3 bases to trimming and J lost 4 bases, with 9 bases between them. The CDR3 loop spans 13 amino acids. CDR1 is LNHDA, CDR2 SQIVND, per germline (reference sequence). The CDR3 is CASSINGLYGYTF. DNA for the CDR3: TGTGCCAGTAGTATTAACGGTCTCTATGGCTACACCTTC.

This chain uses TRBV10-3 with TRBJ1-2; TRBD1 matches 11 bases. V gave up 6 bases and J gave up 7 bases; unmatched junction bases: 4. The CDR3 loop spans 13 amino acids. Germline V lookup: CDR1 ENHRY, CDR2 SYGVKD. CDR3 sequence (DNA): TGTGCCATCAGAGGGACAGGGGGTTTTGGCTACACCTTC. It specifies CAIRGTGGFGYTF.

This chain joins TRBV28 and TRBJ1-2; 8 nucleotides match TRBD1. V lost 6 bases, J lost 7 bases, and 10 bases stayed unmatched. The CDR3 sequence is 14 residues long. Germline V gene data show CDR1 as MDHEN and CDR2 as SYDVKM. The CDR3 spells CASRKDRVRGGYTF. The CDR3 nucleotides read TGTGCCAGCAGGAAGGACAGGGTTAGGGGTGGCTACACCTTC.

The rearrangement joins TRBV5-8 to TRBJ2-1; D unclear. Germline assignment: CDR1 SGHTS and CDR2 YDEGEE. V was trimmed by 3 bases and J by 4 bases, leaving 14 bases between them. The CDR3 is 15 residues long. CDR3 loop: CASSSYLALYNEQFF. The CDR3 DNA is TGTGCCAGCAGCTCATACCTCGCGCTATACAATGAGCAGTTCTTC. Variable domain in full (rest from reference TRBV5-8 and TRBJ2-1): EAGVTQSPTHLIKTRGQQATLRCSPISGHTSVYWYQQALGLGLQFLLWYDEGEERNRGNFPPRFSGRQFPNYSSELNVNALELEDSALYLCASSSYLALYNEQFFGPGTRLTVL.

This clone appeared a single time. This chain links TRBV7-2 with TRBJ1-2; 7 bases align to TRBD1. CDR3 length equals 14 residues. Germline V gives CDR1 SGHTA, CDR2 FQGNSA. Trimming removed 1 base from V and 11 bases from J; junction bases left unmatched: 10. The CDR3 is CASSLEGDRRWYTF. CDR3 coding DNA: TGTGCCAGCAGCTTAGAAGGGGACAGAAGGTGGTACACCTTC. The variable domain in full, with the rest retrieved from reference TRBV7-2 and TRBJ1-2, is GAGVSQSPSNKVTEKGKDVELRCDPISGHTALYWYRQSLGQGLEFLIYFQGNSAPDKSGLPSDRFSAERTGGSVSTLTIQRTQQEDSAVYLCASSLEGDRRWYTFGSGTRLTVV.

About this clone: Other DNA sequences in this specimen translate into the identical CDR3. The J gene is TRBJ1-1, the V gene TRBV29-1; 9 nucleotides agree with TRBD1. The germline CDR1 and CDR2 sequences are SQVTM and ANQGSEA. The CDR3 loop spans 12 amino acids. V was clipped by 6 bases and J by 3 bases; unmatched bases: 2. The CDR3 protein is CSVRTGDTEAFF. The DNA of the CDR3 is TGCAGCGTAAGGACAGGGGACACTGAAGCTTTCTTT.

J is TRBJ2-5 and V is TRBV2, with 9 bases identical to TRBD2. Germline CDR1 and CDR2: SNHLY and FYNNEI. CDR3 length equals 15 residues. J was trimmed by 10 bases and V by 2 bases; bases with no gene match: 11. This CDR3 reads CASSEFLASGVDQYF. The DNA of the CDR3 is TGTGCCAGCAGTGAATTCTTGGCTAGCGGGGTAGACCAGTACTTC.

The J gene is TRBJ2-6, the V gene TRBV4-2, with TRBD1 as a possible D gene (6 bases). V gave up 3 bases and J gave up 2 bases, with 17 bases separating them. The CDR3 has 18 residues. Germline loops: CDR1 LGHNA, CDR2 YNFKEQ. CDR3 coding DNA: TGTGCCAGCAGCCAGGTCGCGATCCCAGGGGCTGGGGCCAACGTCCTGACTTTC. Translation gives CASSQVAIPGAGANVLTF.

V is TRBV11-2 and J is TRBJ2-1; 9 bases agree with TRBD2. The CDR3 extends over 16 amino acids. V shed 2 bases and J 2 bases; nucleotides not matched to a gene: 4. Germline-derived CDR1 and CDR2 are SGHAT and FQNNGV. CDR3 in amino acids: CASSLSGGGAYNEQFF. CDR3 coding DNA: TGTGCCAGCAGCTTAAGCGGCGGGGGGGCCTACAATGAGCAGTTCTTC.